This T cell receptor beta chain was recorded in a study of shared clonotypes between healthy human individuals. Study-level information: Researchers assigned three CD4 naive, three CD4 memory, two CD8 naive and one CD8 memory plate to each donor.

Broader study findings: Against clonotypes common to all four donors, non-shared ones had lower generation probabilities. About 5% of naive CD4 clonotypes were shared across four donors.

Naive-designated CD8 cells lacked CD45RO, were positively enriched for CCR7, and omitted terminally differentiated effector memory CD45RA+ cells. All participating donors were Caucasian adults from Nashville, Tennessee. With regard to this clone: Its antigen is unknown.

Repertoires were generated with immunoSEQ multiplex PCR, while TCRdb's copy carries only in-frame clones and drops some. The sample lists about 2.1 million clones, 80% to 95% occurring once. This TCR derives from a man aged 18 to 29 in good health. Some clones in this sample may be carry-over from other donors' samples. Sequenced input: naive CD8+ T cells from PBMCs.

CDR3 amino acids: CASSFGRTYYEQYF. CDR3 sequence (DNA): TGTGCCAGCAGTTTCGGGCGGACTTACTACGAGCAGTACTTC. This rearrangement joins TRBV27 to TRBJ2-7; TRBD2 is a possible D gene (5 bases). Germline V CDR1 and CDR2: MNHEY, SMNVEV (reference sequence). The CDR3 runs 14 residues. Deletions cut 3 bases from V and 3 bases from J, with 12 bases between.